This TCR beta chain appears in the sequencing data of a study of cytomegalovirus exposure and HLA in healthy donors. Primers for the PCR totalled 60 Vbeta and 13 Jbeta. Assay: immunoSEQ multiplex PCR; the TCRdb copy retains only in-frame clones and omits some. This table has under 200,000 clones, 86% appearing once. The material sequenced was PBMCs. This clonotype was obtained from a young woman in good health and CMV-seronegative.

This CDR3 is CASSPTGPYEQYF. DNA of the CDR3: TGCGCCAGCAGCCCGACAGGCCCCTACGAGCAGTACTTC. The chain couples TRBV5-1 to TRBJ2-7; maybe TRBD1 (6 bases). The CDR3 spans 13 residues. Per the germline V gene, CDR1 is SGHRS and CDR2 is YFSETQ. The V end was cut by 4 bases, the J end by 2 bases, with 10 bases between.